A single T cell receptor (beta chain) is shown here with its context. Its antigen is unknown. The sample comes from a study of shared clonotypes between healthy human individuals. Study-wide context: Sampling drew on donors who were two women and a few men aged 18 to 49. The study's findings and limits: Blood was the sole source, and tissue repertoires probably differ.

Germline values: CDR1 KGHSH, CDR2 LQKENI. Trimming shortened V by 5 bases and J by 6 bases, and 17 bases separated the two germline ends. This CDR3 region has 14 residues. The protocol was immunoSEQ multiplex PCR, while the TCRdb copy is restricted to in-frame clones and leaves out a portion. The table shows around 1.6 million clones, with around 98% occurring only once. This rearrangement joins TRBV18 to TRBJ2-7; a weak D match, TRBD2 (6 bases). Input material: naive CD4+ T cells sorted from blood. Documented subset: CD45RA+ positively selected. This sequence was found in a man aged 30-40 years in good health. The CDR3 bases are TGTGCCAGCTCAATGACTAGTAGGATCTCCGAGCAGTACTTC. Translating gives CASSMTSRISEQYF.